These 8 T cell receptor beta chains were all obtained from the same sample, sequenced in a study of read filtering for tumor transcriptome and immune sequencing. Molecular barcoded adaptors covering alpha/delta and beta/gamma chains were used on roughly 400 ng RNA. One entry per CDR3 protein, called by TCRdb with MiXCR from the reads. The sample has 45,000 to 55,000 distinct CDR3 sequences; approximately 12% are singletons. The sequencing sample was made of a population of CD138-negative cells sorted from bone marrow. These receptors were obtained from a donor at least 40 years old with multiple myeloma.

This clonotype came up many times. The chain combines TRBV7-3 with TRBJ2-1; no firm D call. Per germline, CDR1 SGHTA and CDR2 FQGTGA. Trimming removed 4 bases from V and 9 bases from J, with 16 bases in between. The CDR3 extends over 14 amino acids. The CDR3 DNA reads TGTGCCAGCAGCTCCGGTGTGGGTTATGGTGAGCAGTTCTTC. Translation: CASSSGVGYGEQFF. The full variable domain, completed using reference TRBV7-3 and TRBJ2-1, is GAGVSQTPSNKVTEKGKYVELRCDPISGHTALYWYRQSLGQGPEFLIYFQGTGAADDSGLPNDRFFAVRPEGSVSTLKIQRTERGDSAVYLCASSSGVGYGEQFFGPGTRLTVL.

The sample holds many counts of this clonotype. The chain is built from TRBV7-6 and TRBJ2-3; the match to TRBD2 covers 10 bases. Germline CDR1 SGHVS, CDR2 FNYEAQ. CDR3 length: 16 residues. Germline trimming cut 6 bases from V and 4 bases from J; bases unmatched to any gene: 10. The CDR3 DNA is TGTGCCAGCAGTCGATACCAGCGGGAGGGCCCAGATACGCAGTATTTT. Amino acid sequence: CASSRYQREGPDTQYF.

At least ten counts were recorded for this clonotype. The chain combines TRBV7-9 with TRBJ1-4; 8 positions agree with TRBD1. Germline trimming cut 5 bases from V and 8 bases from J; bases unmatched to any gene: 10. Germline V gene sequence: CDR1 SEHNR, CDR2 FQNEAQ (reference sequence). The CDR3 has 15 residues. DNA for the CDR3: TGTGCCAGCAGCCCAGGACAGGGAAGATTCGAAAAACTGTTTTTT. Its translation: CASSPGQGRFEKLFF.

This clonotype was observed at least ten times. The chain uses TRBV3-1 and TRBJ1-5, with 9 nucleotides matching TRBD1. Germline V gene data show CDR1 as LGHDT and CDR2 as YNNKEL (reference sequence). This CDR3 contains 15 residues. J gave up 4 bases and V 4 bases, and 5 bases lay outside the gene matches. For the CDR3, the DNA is TGTGCCAGCAGCCGCGGGACAGGGAAAAATCAGCCCCAGCATTTT. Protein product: CASSRGTGKNQPQHF.

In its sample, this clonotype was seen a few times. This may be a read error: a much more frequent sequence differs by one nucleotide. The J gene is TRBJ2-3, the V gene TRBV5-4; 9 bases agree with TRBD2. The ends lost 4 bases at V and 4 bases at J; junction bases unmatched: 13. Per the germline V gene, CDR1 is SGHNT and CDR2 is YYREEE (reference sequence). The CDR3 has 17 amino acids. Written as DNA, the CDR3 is TGTGCCAGCAGCGGAGGGATTAGCGGGAGTAGTTCAGATACGCAGTATTTT. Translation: CASSGGISGSSSDTQYF.

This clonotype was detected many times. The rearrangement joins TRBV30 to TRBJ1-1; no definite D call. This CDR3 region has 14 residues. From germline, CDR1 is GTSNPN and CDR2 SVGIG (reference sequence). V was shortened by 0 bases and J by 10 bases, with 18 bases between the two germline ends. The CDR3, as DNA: TGTGCCTGGAGTGTACAGACGGCCCCGTCCGGAGCTTTCTTT. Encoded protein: CAWSVQTAPSGAFF.

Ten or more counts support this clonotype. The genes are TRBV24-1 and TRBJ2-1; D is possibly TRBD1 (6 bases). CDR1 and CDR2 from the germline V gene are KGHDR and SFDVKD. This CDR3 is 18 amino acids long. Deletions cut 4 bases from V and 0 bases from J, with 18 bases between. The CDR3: CATSEALGQTSSYNEQFF. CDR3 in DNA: TGTGCCACCAGTGAGGCTCTAGGACAGACAAGCTCCTACAATGAGCAGTTCTTC.

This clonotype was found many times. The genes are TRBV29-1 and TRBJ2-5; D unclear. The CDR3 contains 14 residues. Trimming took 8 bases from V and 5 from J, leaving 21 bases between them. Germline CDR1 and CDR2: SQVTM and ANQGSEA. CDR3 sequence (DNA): TGCAGCACCCGGTCCGATGCAGGAAAGGAGACCCAGTACTTC. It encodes CSTRSDAGKETQYF.